This TCR beta chain originates from a study of early T cells in non-severe SARS-CoV-2 infection. V was clipped by 0 bases and J by 6 bases, with 15 bases between them. This CDR3 region has 15 residues. Germline values: CDR1 LGHDT, CDR2 YNNKEL (reference sequence). This clonotype was detected ten times or more. TCRdb itself ran the 5' RACE reads through MiXCR, one entry per CDR3 protein. Of more than 55,000 distinct CDR3 sequences listed, 5% to 6.5% are singletons. The chain has TRBV3-1 and TRBJ2-7; perhaps TRBD2 as D (5 bases). The source material was whole blood, sampled at baseline. The TCR originated in an adult who was a healthcare worker with PCR-confirmed SARS-CoV-2 infection or an uninfected control (not recorded which). The CDR3 DNA reads TGTGCCAGCAGCCAAGATAGTGCGGGCTACCTCGAGCAGTACTTC. This sequence encodes CASSQDSAGYLEQYF.